This T cell receptor (beta chain) appears in the sequencing data of a study of blood T cell repertoires in COVID-19. Study-level background: Both acute and convalescent COVID-19 samples were obtained from the United States, Italy and Spain. PBMCs, B-cell-depleted T cells, or T cells provided the cDNA or gDNA that made up the material.

This clone turned up a few times. The authors' processing: Reference gene primer amplification gave estimated nucleated cell counts. Measured with immunoSEQ multiplex PCR; TCRdb has only the in-frame clones, and not every one. That table supplies the V and J calls and clone size; D and trimming were determined from the DNA. This table holds roughly 230,000 clones, roughly 87% found once. With 3 bases clipped from V and 4 bases from J, the junction kept 10 bases outside the gene matches. From germline, CDR1 is LNHDA and CDR2 SQIVND (reference sequence). The CDR3 spans 18 residues. The chain employs TRBV19 and TRBJ1-5; 12 bases fit TRBD1. Sequencing used peripheral blood. The origin of this receptor is a woman between 40 and 55 years old who had recovered from COVID-19. The CDR3 loop is CASSMDMGGQGANQPQHF. The DNA of the CDR3 is TGTGCCAGTAGTATGGATATGGGGGGACAGGGGGCGAATCAGCCCCAGCATTTT.